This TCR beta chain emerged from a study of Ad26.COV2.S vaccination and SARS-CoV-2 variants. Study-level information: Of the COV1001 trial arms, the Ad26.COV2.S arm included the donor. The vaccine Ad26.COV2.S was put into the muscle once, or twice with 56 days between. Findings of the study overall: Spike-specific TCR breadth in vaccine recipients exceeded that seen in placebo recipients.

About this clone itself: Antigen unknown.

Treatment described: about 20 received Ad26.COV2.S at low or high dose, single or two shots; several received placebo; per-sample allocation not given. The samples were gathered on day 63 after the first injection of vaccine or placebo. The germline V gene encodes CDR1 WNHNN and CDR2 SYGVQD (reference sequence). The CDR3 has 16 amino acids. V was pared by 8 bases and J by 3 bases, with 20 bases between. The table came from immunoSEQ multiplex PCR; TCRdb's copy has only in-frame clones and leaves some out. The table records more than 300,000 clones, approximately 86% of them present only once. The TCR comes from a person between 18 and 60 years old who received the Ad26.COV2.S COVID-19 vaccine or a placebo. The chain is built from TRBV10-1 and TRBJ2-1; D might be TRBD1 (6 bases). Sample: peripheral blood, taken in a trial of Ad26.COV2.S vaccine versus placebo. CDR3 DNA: TGCGCCAGCCCTAGTAAAAGACAGGCGCTCTACAATGAGCAGTTCTTC. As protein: CASPSKRQALYNEQFF.